The source of this T cell receptor (beta chain) is a study of T-cell reconstitution after alpha-beta-depleted transplantation in children. Unique molecular identifiers featured in how the TCRbeta library was prepared. TCRdb re-called the PCR reads through MiXCR, storing one row per CDR3 protein. Of 350,000 to 400,000 distinct CDR3 sequences listed, just over 20% are singletons. This clonotype has a handful of counts. The specimen was PBMCs from the stem cell graft donor, collected from the stem cell graft. This sequence originates from a human donor who donated a stem cell graft to a child with acute myeloid leukemia.

CDR3 residues: CASSPPNRPTGELFF. CDR3 in DNA: TGTGCCAGCTCACCACCAAACAGGCCAACCGGGGAGCTGTTTTTT. This chain links TRBV18 with TRBJ2-2, with TRBD1 as a possible D gene (5 bases). V was cut by 0 bases and J by 5 bases, with 10 bases left in between. CDR3 size: 15 residues. Germline V gives CDR1 KGHSH, CDR2 LQKENI.